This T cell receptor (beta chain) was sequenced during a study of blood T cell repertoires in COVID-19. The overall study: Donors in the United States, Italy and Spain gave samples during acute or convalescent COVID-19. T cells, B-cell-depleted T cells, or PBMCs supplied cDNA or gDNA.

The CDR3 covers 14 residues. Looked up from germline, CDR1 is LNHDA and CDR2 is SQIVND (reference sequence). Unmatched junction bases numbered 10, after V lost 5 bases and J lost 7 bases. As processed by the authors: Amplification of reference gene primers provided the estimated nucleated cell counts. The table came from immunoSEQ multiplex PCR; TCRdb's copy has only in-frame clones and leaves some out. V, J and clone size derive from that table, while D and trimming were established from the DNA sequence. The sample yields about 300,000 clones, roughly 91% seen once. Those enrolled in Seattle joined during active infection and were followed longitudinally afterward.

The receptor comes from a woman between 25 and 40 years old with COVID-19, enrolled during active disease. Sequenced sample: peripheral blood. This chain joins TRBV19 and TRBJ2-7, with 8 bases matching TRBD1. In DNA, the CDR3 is TGTGCCAGTAGTTTGAGAGGACAGGGCGGGGAGCAGTACGTC. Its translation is CASSLRGQGGEQYV.